This T cell receptor beta chain was profiled in a study of cytomegalovirus exposure and HLA in healthy donors. A multiplex PCR was run with 60 Vbeta primers and 13 Jbeta primers. The protocol was immunoSEQ multiplex PCR, while the TCRdb copy is restricted to in-frame clones and leaves out a portion. The sample includes about 200,000 clones, around 82% of them seen just once. Trimming left V 3 bases short and J 4 bases short, with 11 bases between. This CDR3 is built from 14 residues. Germline assignment: CDR1 LNHDA and CDR2 SQIVND (reference sequence). The sequence was collected from a woman under 40 in good health and CMV-seronegative. This chain links TRBV19 with TRBJ2-3, with TRBD1 as a possible D gene (5 bases). The sequencing input was PBMCs. The CDR3 region has the DNA TGTGCCAGTAGTATCGGTGCAGGGTCAGATACGCAGTATTTT. It translates to CASSIGAGSDTQYF. Full variable domain (rest looked up from reference TRBV19 and TRBJ2-3): DGGITQSPKYLFRKEGQNVTLSCEQNLNHDAMYWYRQDPGQGLRLIYYSQIVNDFQKGDIAEGYSVSREKKESFPLTVTSAQKNPTAFYLCASSIGAGSDTQYFGPGTRLTVL.